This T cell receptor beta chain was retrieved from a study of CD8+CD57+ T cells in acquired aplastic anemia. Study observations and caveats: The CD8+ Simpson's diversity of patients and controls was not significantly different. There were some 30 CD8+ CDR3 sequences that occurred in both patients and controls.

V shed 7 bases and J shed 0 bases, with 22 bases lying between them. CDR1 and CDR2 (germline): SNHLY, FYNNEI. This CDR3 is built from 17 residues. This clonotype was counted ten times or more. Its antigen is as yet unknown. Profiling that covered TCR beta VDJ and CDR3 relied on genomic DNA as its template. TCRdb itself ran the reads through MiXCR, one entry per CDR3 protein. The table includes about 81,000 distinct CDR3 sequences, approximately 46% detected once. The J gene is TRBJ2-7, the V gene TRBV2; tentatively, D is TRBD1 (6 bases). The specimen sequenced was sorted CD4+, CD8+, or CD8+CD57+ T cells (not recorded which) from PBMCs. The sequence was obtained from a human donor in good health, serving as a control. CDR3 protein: CASTGAETDRYSYEQYF. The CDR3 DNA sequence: TGTGCCAGCACCGGGGCAGAGACGGACAGATACTCCTACGAGCAGTACTTC.